This T cell receptor beta chain was observed in a study of blood T cell repertoires in COVID-19. Overall study context: The study drew acute and convalescent COVID-19 samples from the United States, Italy and Spain. T cells, B-cell-depleted T cells, or PBMCs supplied cDNA or gDNA.

The ends were cut back, 5 bases at V and 7 bases at J, with 17 bases in the middle. The CDR3 contains 15 residues. Per germline, CDR1 SGHTA and CDR2 FQGNSA. As processed by the authors: Scientists estimated how many nucleated cells there were by amplifying reference gene primers. The repertoire was sequenced with immunoSEQ multiplex PCR; TCRdb's copy has only in-frame clones and lacks some. Clone size and V and J calls were adopted from that table, with D and trimming inferred from the DNA. The repertoire consists of roughly 250,000 clones, with roughly nine tenths occurring once and the leading ten covering about 9.2%.

This receptor was obtained from a man in his forties who had recovered from COVID-19. This chain links TRBV7-2 with TRBJ1-4; D is undetermined. Sequences were obtained from peripheral blood. The chain's CDR3 is CASSLSIRIREKLFF. The CDR3 region has the DNA TGTGCCAGCAGCCTCAGCATCAGGATCCGTGAAAAACTGTTTTTT. Full variable domain (missing parts from reference TRBV7-2 and TRBJ1-4): GAGVSQSPSNKVTEKGKDVELRCDPISGHTALYWYRQSLGQGLEFLIYFQGNSAPDKSGLPSDRFSAERTGGSVSTLTIQRTQQEDSAVYLCASSLSIRIREKLFFGSGTQLSVL.